A single sample gave rise to the 19 T cell receptor beta chains below, sequenced in a study of T-cell memory formation after mild COVID-19. Each CDR3 protein is one row after TCRdb ran MiXCR on the 5' RACE reads. The sample yields roughly 280,000 distinct CDR3 sequences, around 16% seen once. The material sequenced was PBMCs or a T cell subset sorted from them (not recorded which). These receptor sequences come from a man aged 18 to 35 who had mild COVID-19 (a few samples of this study predate the infection). Cell type and time point are not known.

The chain uses TRBV7-9 and TRBJ2-1; D perhaps matches TRBD2 (7 bases). This CDR3 is 15 amino acids long. Germline CDR1 SEHNR, CDR2 FQNEAQ (reference sequence). V lost 4 bases, J lost 2 bases, and 12 bases lay in between. The CDR3 nucleotides are TGTGCCAGCAGCTCCCCCGGGGGGCCCTACAATGAGCAGTTCTTC. As protein: CASSSPGGPYNEQFF. Based on the CDR3 plus reference TRBV7-9 and TRBJ2-1, the full variable domain is DTGVSQNPRHKITKRGQNVTFRCDPISEHNRLYWYRQTLGQGPEFLTYFQNEAQLEKSRLLSDRFSAERPKGSFSTLEIQRTEQGDSAMYLCASSSPGGPYNEQFFGPGTRLTVL.

This clonotype came up a few times. This chain joins TRBV6-6 and TRBJ1-3; D gene ambiguous. This CDR3 has 15 amino acids. The germline V gene has CDR1 MNHNY and CDR2 SVGAGI (reference sequence). V gave up 5 bases and J gave up 1 base, with 12 bases separating them. The CDR3 DNA follows: TGTGCCAGCAGTGACACCTACAATTCTGGAAACACCATATATTTT. This codes for CASSDTYNSGNTIYF.

This rearrangement joins TRBV4-1 to TRBJ2-4; D unclear. Per the germline V gene, CDR1 is MGHRA and CDR2 is YSYEKL. CDR3 length: 13 amino acids. Trimming shortened V by 1 base and J by 7 bases, and 8 bases separated the two germline ends. CDR3 sequence reads: CASSQAAVNIQYF. The CDR3 DNA sequence: TGCGCCAGCAGCCAAGCGGCCGTTAACATTCAGTACTTC.

The rearrangement joins TRBV7-9 to TRBJ2-3, with 9 bases lining up with TRBD1. Germline CDR1 is SEHNR and CDR2 is FQNEAQ (reference sequence). The CDR3 covers 15 residues. With 5 bases clipped from V and 0 bases from J, the junction kept 3 bases outside the gene matches. This chain's CDR3 is CASSKGQGSTDTQYF. CDR3 sequence (DNA): TGTGCCAGCAGCAAGGGACAGGGAAGCACAGATACGCAGTATTTT.

The V gene is TRBV6-2 or TRBV6-3, the J gene TRBJ2-3, with 12 bases lining up with TRBD2. V gave up 6 bases and J gave up 4 bases; unmatched junction bases: 17. Germline V gene lookup returns CDR1 MNHEY and CDR2 SVGEGT. This CDR3 comprises 19 residues. The CDR3 nucleotides are TGTGCCAGCAGACCGTCGGGCCAACTAGCGGGGGGTCGACCAGATACGCAGTATTTT. It codes for CASRPSGQLAGGRPDTQYF.

J is TRBJ2-3 and V is TRBV4-2; TRBD2 aligns across 9 bases. Germline CDR1 LGHNA, CDR2 YNFKEQ. This CDR3 region has 17 residues. Germline trimming cut 4 bases from V and 2 bases from J; bases unmatched to any gene: 10. CDR3: CASSLRGGRGSTDTQYF. CDR3 nucleotide sequence: TGTGCCAGCAGCCTGCGGGGGGGTCGGGGATCCACAGATACGCAGTATTTT.

This clonotype came up a few times. The DNA of the CDR3 is TGCAGTTCCCCCGGGACGGCAGCTGACACTGAAGCTTTCTTT. It encodes CSSPGTAADTEAFF. The V and J genes are TRBV20-1 and TRBJ1-1; possibly TRBD1 for D (5 bases). Germline CDR1 is DFQATT and CDR2 is SNEGSKA (reference sequence). This CDR3 is 14 amino acids long. The V end lost 8 bases, the J end lost 3 bases, and 19 bases lay between the germline ends.

This clonotype has more than one count but fewer than ten. The chain carries TRBV7-2 and TRBJ1-1; D ambiguous. Trimming cost V 1 base and J 3 bases, with 9 bases left between them. In germline, CDR1 is SGHTA, CDR2 FQGNSA. The CDR3 extends over 14 amino acids. The CDR3 nucleotides are TGTGCCAGCAGCTTAGATCCTGGTGACACTGAAGCTTTCTTT. Protein: CASSLDPGDTEAFF. The full variable domain, its missing parts supplied by reference TRBV7-2 and TRBJ1-1, is GAGVSQSPSNKVTEKGKDVELRCDPISGHTALYWYRQSLGQGLEFLIYFQGNSAPDKSGLPSDRFSAERTGGSVSTLTIQRTQQEDSAVYLCASSLDPGDTEAFFGQGTRLTVV.

V is TRBV6-2 or TRBV6-3 and J is TRBJ2-3, with 7 bases identical to TRBD2. Germline values: CDR1 MNHEY, CDR2 SVGEGT. The CDR3 has 15 amino acids. The V gene end was trimmed by 2 bases and the J gene end by 4 bases; junction bases not matched to a gene: 6. CDR3 coding DNA: TGTGCCAGCAGTTACGCGGGGGATAAAGCAGATACGCAGTATTTT. Protein sequence: CASSYAGDKADTQYF.

CDR3 residues: CASSESPGNYYGYTF. In nucleotides, the CDR3 is TGTGCCAGCAGTGAATCGCCCGGAAACTACTATGGCTACACCTTC. The rearrangement uses TRBV6-1 and TRBJ1-2; D not certain. The V end was cut by 2 bases, the J end by 3 bases, with 13 bases between. This CDR3 spans 15 amino acids. Germline CDR1 and CDR2: MNHNS and SASEGT.

This rearrangement joins TRBV4-1 to TRBJ1-1; D remains ambiguous. This CDR3 contains 15 residues. Germline lookup yields CDR1 MGHRA and CDR2 YSYEKL. Trimming stripped 2 bases from V and 2 bases from J, with 12 bases between. The CDR3 is CASSQPRSGNTEAFF. CDR3 in DNA: TGCGCCAGCAGCCAACCGCGGTCGGGAAACACTGAAGCTTTCTTT.

The CDR3 protein is CSAGGGANYGYTF. The DNA of the CDR3 is TGCAGCGCCGGCGGTGGGGCCAACTATGGCTACACCTTC. The V call is TRBV29-1, the J call TRBJ1-2, with D possibly TRBD1 on 5 matching bases. The germline CDR1 and CDR2 sequences are SQVTM and ANQGSEA. This CDR3 is built from 13 residues. Trimming stripped 7 bases from V and 2 bases from J, with 14 bases between.

This chain uses TRBV29-1 with TRBJ2-1; 7 positions match TRBD2. CDR3 length: 12 residues. V shed 4 bases, J shed 8 bases, and the junction held 5 bases outside the gene matches. Germline-derived CDR1 and CDR2 are SQVTM and ANQGSEA. The CDR3 region has the DNA TGCAGCGTTGGGCAGGGAGGGCATGAGCAGTTCTTC. Translated: CSVGQGGHEQFF.

This chain joins TRBV5-1 and TRBJ2-3; the D is unclear. V was clipped by 4 bases and J by 1 base, with 16 bases between them. The length of the CDR3 is 16 residues. The germline V gene has CDR1 SGHRS and CDR2 YFSETQ. Here the CDR3 reads CASSPEVHLRTDTQYF. The CDR3 DNA follows: TGCGCCAGCAGCCCCGAGGTTCACCTTCGCACAGATACGCAGTATTTT.

The chain carries TRBV20-1 and TRBJ1-2, with a weak D call TRBD1 (6 bases). Deletions cut 1 base from V and 13 bases from J, with 13 bases between. Germline lookup yields CDR1 DFQATT and CDR2 SNEGSKA (reference sequence). The CDR3 is made up of 11 amino acids. The CDR3 sequence is CSARGSGGATF. The CDR3 DNA sequence: TGCAGTGCTAGAGGTTCCGGGGGGGCCACCTTC.

Only a few counts were recorded for this clonotype. The chain has TRBV9 and TRBJ1-1, with D possibly being TRBD1 (5 bases). CDR3 length: 14 amino acids. V gave up 0 bases and J gave up 1 base, with 7 bases separating them. In germline, CDR1 is SGDLS, CDR2 YYNGEE. The CDR3 coding sequence is TGTGCCAGCAGCGTAGCTACAGGGAACACTGAAGCTTTCTTT. Translation gives CASSVATGNTEAFF.

V is TRBV4-2 and J is TRBJ1-1, with a possible D match to TRBD1 (5 bases). V was trimmed by 2 bases and J by 11 bases, leaving 15 bases between them. CDR3 length: 13 amino acids. CDR1 and CDR2 (germline): LGHNA, YNFKEQ. The CDR3 DNA is TGTGCCAGCAGCCAACCCTTGCCAGGGCGGGCTTTCTTT. It is translated as CASSQPLPGRAFF.

This chain uses TRBV4-3 with TRBJ2-2; 7 nucleotides agree with TRBD1. The V gene end was trimmed by 4 bases and the J gene end by 8 bases; junction bases not matched to a gene: 16. This CDR3 is 17 amino acids long. CDR1 is LGHNA, CDR2 YSLEER, per germline. The CDR3 protein is CASSRKATAGGAGELFF. CDR3 DNA sequence: TGCGCCAGCAGCCGAAAGGCCACGGCAGGGGGAGCGGGGGAGCTGTTTTTT.

This clonotype was seen a handful of times. V usage is TRBV6-5 and J usage is TRBJ1-6; 9 bases align to TRBD1. CDR3 length equals 15 residues. Germline lookup yields CDR1 MNHEY and CDR2 SVGAGI. Unmatched junction bases numbered 3, after V lost 2 bases and J lost 7 bases. The CDR3 nucleotides read TGTGCCAGCAGTTACGGGGGGACAGGGAATTCACCCCTCCACTTT. Its protein is CASSYGGTGNSPLHF.